Listed below are T cell receptor beta chains from one sample, sequenced in a study of blood T cell repertoires in COVID-19. Using immunoSEQ multiplex PCR, the repertoire was profiled, and TCRdb retains in-frame clones only, with some absent. This table has approximately 100,000 clones, almost 95% appearing once. The specimen sequenced was peripheral blood. The source of these receptors is a man aged 45-65 years with active COVID-19. The conserved cysteine and the conserved F or W are not part of the CDR3 here. A D gene is named only where the DNA matches it firmly.

length: 14
V: TRBV11-2
D: .
J: TRBJ2-1
CDR3: ASSVISSYVNNEQF

length: 15
V: TRBV5-1
D: TRBD1
J: TRBJ2-6
CDR3: ASSLSPGGSGANVLT

length: 13
V: TRBV27
D: TRBD1
J: TRBJ1-1
CDR3: ASRPGGTLNTEAF

length: 15
V: TRBV6-2/TRBV6-3
D: TRBD2
J: TRBJ2-3
CDR3: ASSRTPGLADTDTQY

length: 12
V: TRBV19
D: .
J: TRBJ1-4
CDR3: ASRPQAGREKLF

length: 11
V: TRBV2
D: TRBD1
J: TRBJ1-3
CDR3: ASGDRAGNTIY

length: 12
V: TRBV6-5
D: TRBD1
J: TRBJ1-5
CDR3: ASSRQGADQPQH

length: 12
V: TRBV3-1/TRBV3-2
D: .
J: TRBJ1-1
CDR3: ASSQREGDTEAF

length: 14
V: TRBV19
D: .
J: TRBJ1-1
CDR3: ASSMEAWRVNTEAF

length: 7
V: TRBV20-1
D: .
J: TRBJ2-7
CDR3: SANNEQY

length: 12
V: TRBV9
D: TRBD2
J: TRBJ2-2
CDR3: ASSTASGTGELF

length: 10
V: TRBV28
D: .
J: TRBJ1-4
CDR3: ASSSRGRKLF

length: 11
V: TRBV30
D: .
J: TRBJ2-7
CDR3: AWVNHGGYEQY

length: 11
V: TRBV28
D: TRBD2
J: TRBJ2-3
CDR3: ASSGGSSDTQY

length: 13
V: TRBV30
D: .
J: TRBJ1-4
CDR3: AWSVKNRANEKLF

length: 9
V: TRBV5-6
D: .
J: TRBJ1-3
CDR3: ASSLGDTIY

length: 12
V: TRBV9
D: .
J: TRBJ2-3
CDR3: ASSVGQGPDTQY

length: 14
V: TRBV7-9
D: .
J: TRBJ2-6
CDR3: ASSPAGASGANVLT

length: 15
V: TRBV7-9
D: .
J: TRBJ2-1
CDR3: ASSPRPESGTYNEQF

length: 13
V: TRBV24-1
D: .
J: TRBJ2-7
CDR3: ATSDSDSAIYEQY

length: 11
V: TRBV15
D: .
J: TRBJ1-1
CDR3: ATSKNRNTEAF

length: 11
V: TRBV27
D: .
J: TRBJ2-1
CDR3: ASSFIDPGEQF

length: 12
V: TRBV6-6
D: TRBD2
J: TRBJ2-3
CDR3: ASSPSGNTDTQY

length: 10
V: TRBV29-1
D: TRBD1
J: TRBJ1-2
CDR3: SATGGNYGYT

length: 14
V: TRBV27
D: .
J: TRBJ1-5
CDR3: ASSLRHPYSNQPQH

length: 13
V: TRBV19
D: TRBD1
J: TRBJ1-3
CDR3: ASRRDRETLNTIY

length: 14
V: TRBV5-5
D: .
J: TRBJ2-3
CDR3: ASSLRQGGRTDTQY

length: 12
V: TRBV27
D: .
J: TRBJ1-2
CDR3: ASSLSGDLGGYT

length: 17
V: TRBV21-1
D: .
J: TRBJ2-3
CDR3: ASSLPGVLAEDSTDTQY

length: 13
V: TRBV5-1
D: .
J: TRBJ2-6
CDR3: ASSPDSSGANVLT

length: 13
V: TRBV6-5
D: .
J: TRBJ1-4
CDR3: ASSFGGRSNEKLF

length: 13
V: TRBV19
D: TRBD1
J: TRBJ1-3
CDR3: ASSGQGPSGNTIY

length: 12
V: TRBV30
D: .
J: TRBJ1-4
CDR3: AWSWGRNNEKLF

length: 13
V: TRBV6-5
D: TRBD2
J: TRBJ2-3
CDR3: ASRSLAGGADTQY

length: 13
V: TRBV28
D: .
J: TRBJ1-5
CDR3: ASSLRGSGNQPQH

length: 9
V: TRBV27
D: .
J: TRBJ2-7
CDR3: ASWGGYEQY